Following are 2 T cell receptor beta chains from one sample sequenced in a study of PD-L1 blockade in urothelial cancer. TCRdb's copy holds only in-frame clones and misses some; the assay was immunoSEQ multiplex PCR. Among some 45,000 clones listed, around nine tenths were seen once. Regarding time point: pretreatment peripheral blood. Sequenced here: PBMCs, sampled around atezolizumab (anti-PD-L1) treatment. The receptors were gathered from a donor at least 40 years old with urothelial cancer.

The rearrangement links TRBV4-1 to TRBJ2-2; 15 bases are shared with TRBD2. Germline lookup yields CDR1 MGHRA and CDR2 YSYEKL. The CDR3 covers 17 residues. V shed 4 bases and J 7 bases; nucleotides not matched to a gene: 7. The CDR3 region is CASSPRTSGRAIGELFF. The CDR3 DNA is TGCGCCAGCAGCCCAAGGACTAGCGGGAGGGCAATCGGGGAGCTGTTTTTT.

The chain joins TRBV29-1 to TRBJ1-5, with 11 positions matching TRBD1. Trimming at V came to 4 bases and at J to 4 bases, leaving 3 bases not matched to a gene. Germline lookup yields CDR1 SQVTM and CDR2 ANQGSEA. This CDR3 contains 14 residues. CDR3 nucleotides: TGCAGCGTTGGGACAGGGGGCAGTAATCAGCCCCAGCATTTT. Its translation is CSVGTGGSNQPQHF.